This is a list of T cell receptor beta chains from one sample in a study of T cell responses to AZD1222 COVID-19 vaccine. Assay used: immunoSEQ multiplex PCR; TCRdb lists only in-frame clones, some missing. The sample lists 60,000 to 65,000 clones, approximately 80% occurring once. This specimen consisted of peripheral blood, obtained on day 0 of AZD1222 vaccination. The receptors stem from an adult in good health. The CDR3 runs from the conserved cysteine through the conserved F or W. The D gene is left open where the match is weak. The size field is filled for only some rows; it gives once, few, many or a size class.

size: few; length: 14; J: TRBJ2-5; D: .; V: TRBV5-1; DNA: TGCGCCAGCAGCTTGATGGACCTCCGGGAGACCCAGTACTTC; CDR3: CASSLMDLRETQYF
size: .; length: 13; J: TRBJ2-7; D: TRBD1; V: TRBV2; DNA: TGTGCCAGCGGGATGACAGGGGTATACGAGCAGTACTTC; CDR3: CASGMTGVYEQYF
size: .; length: 14; J: TRBJ1-1; D: TRBD1; V: TRBV7-9; DNA: TGTGCCAGCAGCTTAGTTCAGGGGGACACTGAAGCTTTCTTT; CDR3: CASSLVQGDTEAFF
size: .; length: 14; J: TRBJ1-2; D: .; V: TRBV19; DNA: TGTGCCAGTAGTATAGTGGGAGTGAACTATGGCTACACCTTC; CDR3: CASSIVGVNYGYTF
size: .; length: 15; J: TRBJ2-7; D: TRBD1; V: TRBV9; DNA: TGTGCCAGCAGCGTAGCTGGGACAGGGTATAACGAGCAGTACTTC; CDR3: CASSVAGTGYNEQYF
size: .; length: 11; J: TRBJ1-4; D: .; V: TRBV6-6; DNA: TGTGCCAGCAGGTTAAGCGAAAAACTGTTTTTT; CDR3: CASRLSEKLFF
size: .; length: 15; J: TRBJ2-5; D: .; V: TRBV19; DNA: TGTGCCAGTAGTCTATCCACAGGGAGGAGAGAGACCCAGTACTTC; CDR3: CASSLSTGRRETQYF
size: .; length: 18; J: TRBJ2-5; D: TRBD1; V: TRBV10-3; DNA: TGTGCCATCAGTAGAGTCCTACCGGGACAGGGGTCCAAAGAGACCCAGTACTTC; CDR3: CAISRVLPGQGSKETQYF
size: once; length: 15; J: TRBJ2-5; D: TRBD2; V: TRBV10-2; DNA: TGCGCCAGCTCGGGACTAGCGGGGTCTGGGGAGACCCAGTACTTC; CDR3: CASSGLAGSGETQYF
size: .; length: 14; J: TRBJ1-1; D: .; V: TRBV7-2; DNA: TGTGCCAGCAGCGTAGACGCACTGACCACTGAAGCTTTCTTT; CDR3: CASSVDALTTEAFF
size: few; length: 15; J: TRBJ2-7; D: TRBD1; V: TRBV6-5; DNA: TGTGCCAGCAGTTACTCGACAGGGCTTGGCTACGAGCAGTACTTC; CDR3: CASSYSTGLGYEQYF
size: .; length: 18; J: TRBJ2-1; D: .; V: TRBV7-9; DNA: TGTGCCAGCAGCTCCGGAGGGGGGGCCCGACATATCTACAATGAGCAGTTCTTC; CDR3: CASSSGGGARHIYNEQFF
size: .; length: 16; J: TRBJ2-3; D: .; V: TRBV28; DNA: TGTGCCAGCAGTTTAACCGGGGGCAGGTACACAGATACGCAGTATTTT; CDR3: CASSLTGGRYTDTQYF
size: .; length: 11; J: TRBJ2-1; D: .; V: TRBV2; DNA: TGTGCCAGCAGCCCTAGTTGGGAGCAGTTCTTC; CDR3: CASSPSWEQFF
size: .; length: 15; J: TRBJ2-5; D: TRBD2; V: TRBV4-2; DNA: TGTGCCAGCAGCTCGTCCAGCGGGGGGGCCGAGACCCAGTACTTC; CDR3: CASSSSSGGAETQYF
size: few; length: 13; J: TRBJ1-1; D: .; V: TRBV18; DNA: TGTGCCAGCTCAGACAGCGTGAACACTGAAGCTTTCTTT; CDR3: CASSDSVNTEAFF
size: .; length: 14; J: TRBJ2-1; D: .; V: TRBV9; DNA: TGTGCCAGCAGCGTGATGGGGAACTACAATGAGCAGTTCTTC; CDR3: CASSVMGNYNEQFF
size: once; length: 13; J: TRBJ2-1; D: TRBD1; V: TRBV28; DNA: TGTGCCACCCAGGACAGGGGGTACAATGAGCAGTTCTTC; CDR3: CATQDRGYNEQFF
size: .; length: 16; J: TRBJ1-2; D: TRBD1; V: TRBV19; DNA: TGTGCCAGTAGTGTACCGGGACAGGGCAGTAACTATGGCTACACCTTC; CDR3: CASSVPGQGSNYGYTF
size: .; length: 13; J: TRBJ2-1; D: .; V: TRBV28; DNA: TGTGCCAGCAGTTCTGGGAAGTACAATGAGCAGTTCTTC; CDR3: CASSSGKYNEQFF
size: .; length: 13; J: TRBJ1-2; D: TRBD1; V: TRBV19; DNA: TGTGCCAGCTGGACAGGGGGGGACTATGGCTACACCTTC; CDR3: CASWTGGDYGYTF
size: .; length: 14; J: TRBJ1-5; D: .; V: TRBV7-9; DNA: TGTGCCAGCAGCCGCGACAGCCACAATCAGCCCCAGCATTTT; CDR3: CASSRDSHNQPQHF
size: .; length: 12; J: TRBJ2-5; D: .; V: TRBV19; DNA: TGTGCCAGTAGTAAGGCAGAAGAGACCCAGTACTTC; CDR3: CASSKAEETQYF
size: .; length: 14; J: TRBJ1-1; D: TRBD1; V: TRBV3-1/TRBV3-2; DNA: TGTGCCAGCAGCCCCCTGGACAGGCGCACTGAAGCTTTCTTT; CDR3: CASSPLDRRTEAFF
size: .; length: 15; J: TRBJ1-2; D: TRBD1; V: TRBV6-2/TRBV6-3; DNA: TGTGCCAGCAGTTACGTACAGGGGGCAATTGATGGCTACACCTTC; CDR3: CASSYVQGAIDGYTF
size: .; length: 16; J: TRBJ1-1; D: .; V: TRBV5-1; DNA: TGCGCCAGCAGCTTGGGGGTTCTCCGAATGAACACTGAAGCTTTCTTT; CDR3: CASSLGVLRMNTEAFF
size: .; length: 13; J: TRBJ1-1; D: .; V: TRBV6-5; DNA: TGTGCCAGCAGTTACCTTGGGAGCGTTGAAGCTTTCTTT; CDR3: CASSYLGSVEAFF
size: .; length: 16; J: TRBJ2-2; D: .; V: TRBV19; DNA: TGTGCCAGTAGTAGGTCGCACAGGGTCACCACCGGGGAGCTGTTTTTT; CDR3: CASSRSHRVTTGELFF
size: .; length: 16; J: TRBJ2-1; D: .; V: TRBV7-8; DNA: TGTGCCAGCAGCTCGGACGAGGGCGGGGGCTCTAGCGAGCAGTTCTTC; CDR3: CASSSDEGGGSSEQFF
size: .; length: 11; J: TRBJ2-5; D: .; V: TRBV5-8; DNA: TGTGCCAGCAGCTCACGGGAGACCCAGTACTTC; CDR3: CASSSRETQYF
size: few; length: 12; J: TRBJ2-7; D: .; V: TRBV6-2/TRBV6-3; DNA: TGTGCCAGCAGTTACCACCCCTACGAGCAGTACTTC; CDR3: CASSYHPYEQYF
size: .; length: 13; J: TRBJ2-7; D: .; V: TRBV29-1; DNA: TGCAGCGTAAAAAGGGGTTTTTCCTACGAGCAGTACTTC; CDR3: CSVKRGFSYEQYF
size: few; length: 10; J: TRBJ2-1; D: .; V: TRBV6-5; DNA: TGTGGCTGCGGGGTCAATGAGCAGTTCTTC; CDR3: CGCGVNEQFF
size: many; length: 12; J: TRBJ2-7; D: .; V: TRBV7-9; DNA: TGTGCCAGCACCTCCAATTCCTACGAGCAGTACTTC; CDR3: CASTSNSYEQYF
size: .; length: 17; J: TRBJ1-6; D: TRBD1; V: TRBV2; DNA: TGTGCCAGCACCCCGGGGGTAGGGGGCGCAGGTAGTTCACCCCTCCACTTT; CDR3: CASTPGVGGAGSSPLHF
size: .; length: 11; J: TRBJ2-7; D: .; V: TRBV6-6; DNA: TGTGCCAGCAGTTACGCCTACGAGCAGTACTTC; CDR3: CASSYAYEQYF
size: .; length: 11; J: TRBJ2-5; D: TRBD1; V: TRBV10-1; DNA: TGTAGGGACAGGGCGGGAGAGACCCAGTACTTC; CDR3: CRDRAGETQYF
size: .; length: 13; J: TRBJ1-1; D: TRBD1; V: TRBV28; DNA: TGTGCCAGCAGTTTAGGACAGGTTGGGGAAGCTTTCTTT; CDR3: CASSLGQVGEAFF
size: .; length: 13; J: TRBJ1-1; D: .; V: TRBV5-1; DNA: TGCGCCAGCAGCTTGGAGGGGAACACTGAAGCTTTCTTT; CDR3: CASSLEGNTEAFF
size: .; length: 13; J: TRBJ2-3; D: TRBD2; V: TRBV29-1; DNA: TGCAGTCTAAGTAGCGGGGGAACAGATACGCAGTATTTT; CDR3: CSLSSGGTDTQYF
size: .; length: 14; J: TRBJ1-2; D: .; V: TRBV2; DNA: TGTGCCAGCAGCCTAGACGACAGGTACTATGGCTACACCTTC; CDR3: CASSLDDRYYGYTF
size: .; length: 14; J: TRBJ1-2; D: .; V: TRBV5-8; DNA: TGTGCCAGCAGCGCCACGGACCTCTCGAGGGGCTACACCTTC; CDR3: CASSATDLSRGYTF
size: .; length: 15; J: TRBJ2-7; D: TRBD2; V: TRBV3-1/TRBV3-2; DNA: TGTGCCAGCAGCCCCCTTTACGGGGGGGACTACGAGCAGTACTTC; CDR3: CASSPLYGGDYEQYF
size: few; length: 15; J: TRBJ1-5; D: .; V: TRBV19; DNA: TGTGCCACCCGCGCGGGACACTATAGCAATCAGCCCCAGCATTTT; CDR3: CATRAGHYSNQPQHF
size: .; length: 13; J: TRBJ2-7; D: .; V: TRBV3-1/TRBV3-2; DNA: TGTGCCAGCAGCTCGTCGGGTCCCTACGAGCAGTACTTC; CDR3: CASSSSGPYEQYF
size: once; length: 17; J: TRBJ2-1; D: TRBD1; V: TRBV7-8; DNA: TGTGCCAGCAGCTCACTAATGACAGGGGGTCTTATCCATGAGCAGTTCTTC; CDR3: CASSSLMTGGLIHEQFF
size: few; length: 15; J: TRBJ1-4; D: .; V: TRBV18; DNA: TGTGCCAGCTCACCGTTGGCCTTATCGAAGGAAAAACTGTTTTTT; CDR3: CASSPLALSKEKLFF
size: .; length: 16; J: TRBJ1-2; D: .; V: TRBV5-1; DNA: TGCGCCAGCAGCTTGGGTGACTGGTCCAGTTCCTATGGCTACACCTTC; CDR3: CASSLGDWSSSYGYTF